This T cell receptor beta chain was found in a study of shared clonotypes between healthy human individuals. Terminally differentiated effector memory CD45RA+ cells were left out of the naive CD8 fraction, which was CD45RO-negative and positively selected for CCR7. A 200 ng quantity of DNA, 30,000 to 35,000 T cell genomes, went into the sorted-subset replicate PCRs. Libraries were prepared by immunoSEQ multiplex PCR; TCRdb keeps only in-frame clonotypes and omits some of them. The data hold roughly 2.1 million clones, with approximately 94% observed a single time. The sequencing sample was made of naive CD8+ T cells from PBMCs. The receptor was derived from a man between 18 and 35 years old in good health. Some clones in this sample may be carry-over from other donors' samples.

The CDR3 bases are TGTGCCAGCAGCTTCGGGACAACCGACGAGCAGTACTTC. It encodes CASSFGTTDEQYF. The chain is built from TRBV11-2 and TRBJ2-7, with D perhaps matching TRBD1 (6 bases). The CDR3 has 13 amino acids. Trimming took 3 bases from V and 5 from J, leaving 11 bases between them. CDR1 is SGHAT and CDR2 is FQNNGV in the germline V gene.